Presented here are 4 T cell receptor beta chains from one specimen sequenced in a study of blood T cell repertoires in COVID-19. Using immunoSEQ multiplex PCR, the repertoire was profiled, and TCRdb retains in-frame clones only, with some absent. The sample includes some 110,000 clones, over 70% seen only once; the top ten take more than 14%. Material for sequencing was peripheral blood. The receptors were gathered from a man aged 50-60 years with acute or convalescent COVID-19.

This rearrangement joins TRBV6-2 or TRBV6-3 to TRBJ1-2; D is perhaps TRBD1 (5 bases). Trimming pared 5 bases from V and 5 bases from J, leaving 15 bases between. Per germline, CDR1 MNHEY and CDR2 SVGEGT. The CDR3 is 14 residues long. Here the CDR3 reads CASSPPGGGYGYTF. CDR3 coding DNA: TGTGCCAGCAGTCCCCCGGGGGGGGGATATGGCTACACCTTC.

V and J are TRBV28 and TRBJ1-4; the D gene is possibly TRBD1 (5 bases). CDR1 and CDR2 (germline): MDHEN, SYDVKM. The CDR3 length is 15 residues. Trimming took off 6 bases at V and 8 bases at J, with 19 bases between the two ends. CDR3 bases: TGTGCCAGCAGGGGGGGGTCTGCAGGAGGGGAAAAACTGTTTTTT. Amino acid sequence: CASRGGSAGGEKLFF. Looking up the rest from reference TRBV28 and TRBJ1-4 gives the full variable domain: DVKVTQSSRYLVKRTGEKVFLECVQDMDHENMFWYRQDPGLGLRLIYFSYDVKMKEKGDIPEGYSVSREKKERFSLILESASTNQTSMYLCASRGGSAGGEKLFFGSGTQLSVL.

This sequence joins TRBV7-2 and TRBJ2-1; TRBD2 might be the D (6 bases). V gave up 4 bases and J gave up 4 bases, with 17 bases separating them. CDR1 and CDR2 (germline): SGHTA, FQGNSA. The CDR3 spans 16 residues. CDR3 region: CASSYLGLAPYNEQFF. The CDR3 bases are TGTGCCAGCAGCTACCTCGGTCTAGCGCCGTACAATGAGCAGTTCTTC.

The chain links TRBV5-5 to TRBJ2-7; D possibly corresponds to TRBD1 (6 bases). Germline V gives CDR1 SGHKS, CDR2 YYEKEE (reference sequence). Trimming cost V 3 bases and J 6 bases, with 19 bases left between them. The CDR3 is made up of 15 amino acids. The CDR3 is CASSSSRTAFAEQYF. CDR3 DNA: TGTGCCAGCAGCTCCTCCAGGACAGCCTTCGCCGAGCAGTACTTC.